The 9 T cell receptor beta chains presented below share a single source sample, sequenced in a study of vaccination effects on CD4 cells after COVID-19 (dated by TCRdb to between 2021 and 2024). In the ViraFEST assay, PBMC were stimulated with viral peptide pools, and TCR sequencing was then used to find antigen-specific CD4+ T cell clonotypes based on their expansion. After approximately 11 days of culture, CD4+ T cells were isolated with the EasySep CD4+ T cell isolation kit. Participants received two doses of either the BNT162b2 or the mRNA-1273 mRNA SARS-CoV-2 vaccine. These receptors' targets are unknown. Libraries were constructed by the immunoSEQ multiplex PCR assay. Entries here come from immuneACCESS through TCRdb and include only in-frame sequences with V and J called. Some clones fail to appear in such tables; in the studies checked, an unresolved V gene covers under half of the shortfall, and the cause of the remainder is unknown. The sample has fewer than 50,000 clones on record, approximately 84% of them singletons. Roughly 2% of the sample is held by the ten biggest clonotypes.

This specimen consisted of CD4+ T cells from PBMCs cultured with HCoV-NL63 spike peptides, obtained after COVID-19 vaccination. The cell subset or site label, as the study defines it: HCoV-NL63 spike overlapping peptide pool stimulation. These receptors originate from a human donor who received a COVID-19 vaccine. Some clones in this sample may be carry-over from other donors' samples.

This clone appeared a few times. The chain has TRBV11-1 and TRBJ2-2; weak D call: TRBD1 (5 bases). This CDR3 comprises 14 residues. Looked up from germline, CDR1 is SGHAT and CDR2 is FQDESV (reference sequence). Trimming removed 3 bases from V and 10 bases from J, with 15 bases in between. CDR3 nucleotides: TGTGCCAGCAGCTTCGACAGCCTATACTCGGAGCTGTTTTTT. As protein: CASSFDSLYSELFF.

The chain combines TRBV19 with TRBJ2-2; D tentatively fits TRBD1 or TRBD2 (5 bases each). Germline V gives CDR1 LNHDA, CDR2 SQIVND (reference sequence). The CDR3 spans 15 residues. The ends were cut back, 6 bases at V and 7 bases at J, with 18 bases in the middle. CDR3 nucleotides: TGTGCCAGTAGGACCTACGGGGCCGATGGCGGGGAGCTGTTTTTT. Amino acid sequence: CASRTYGADGGELFF.

To note about this clone: The sample has other DNA sequences that encode this CDR3 too. V usage is TRBV18 and J usage is TRBJ2-1; weak D call: TRBD2 (5 bases). Germline V gene data show CDR1 as KGHSH and CDR2 as LQKENI. This CDR3 spans 15 amino acids. The V end lost 1 base, the J end lost 0 bases, and 7 bases lay between the germline ends. The CDR3: CASSPLGSSYNEQFF. Here the CDR3 DNA reads TGTGCCAGCTCACCACTTGGGAGCTCCTACAATGAGCAGTTCTTC.

The chain joins TRBV11-2 to TRBJ2-1, with 9 bases aligning to TRBD1. This CDR3 spans 14 amino acids. Per germline, CDR1 SGHAT and CDR2 FQNNGV. After removal of 5 bases from V and 7 bases from J, the junction contained 6 bases not matched to a gene. CDR3 DNA: TGTGCCAGCAGCCCCCTGACAGGGGGAAATGAGCAGTTCTTC. Translation gives CASSPLTGGNEQFF. Variable domain in full (rest from reference TRBV11-2 and TRBJ2-1): EAGVAQSPRYKIIEKRQSVAFWCNPISGHATLYWYQQILGQGPKLLIQFQNNGVVDDSQLPKDRFSAERLKGVDSTLKIQPAKLEDSAVYLCASSPLTGGNEQFFGPGTRLTVL.

V gene TRBV14 combines with J gene TRBJ2-5, with D possibly matching TRBD1 (7 bases). The CDR3 has 17 residues. Trimming shortened V by 1 base and J by 6 bases, and 21 bases separated the two germline ends. Per germline, CDR1 SGHDN and CDR2 FVKESK. CDR3 protein: CASSQGPSRRGAKTQYF. CDR3 nucleotide sequence: TGTGCCAGCAGCCAAGGACCCTCACGCAGGGGGGCGAAGACCCAGTACTTC.

This chain uses TRBV19 with TRBJ1-1, with 8 nucleotides matching TRBD1. The V gene end was trimmed by 3 bases and the J gene end by 5 bases; junction bases not matched to a gene: 5. Germline assignment: CDR1 LNHDA and CDR2 SQIVND (reference sequence). The CDR3 consists of 14 residues. The CDR3 DNA sequence: TGTGCCAGTAGTATTCCCACAGGGGGGACTGAAGCTTTCTTT. Translation: CASSIPTGGTEAFF.

This clone was observed a few times. This rearrangement joins TRBV5-1 to TRBJ2-5; tentatively, D is TRBD1 or TRBD2 (6 bases each). Trimming removed 2 bases at V and 5 bases at J, with 13 bases between. CDR3 size: 14 residues. CDR1 is SGHRS, CDR2 YFSETQ, per germline. The DNA for the CDR3 is TGCGCCAGCAGCTTAGAGGGGGGCCTGGAGACCCAGTACTTC. It yields the protein CASSLEGGLETQYF. Filled out from reference TRBV5-1 and TRBJ2-5, the complete variable domain reads KAGVTQTPRYLIKTRGQQVTLSCSPISGHRSVSWYQQTPGQGLQFLFEYFSETQRNKGNFPGRFSGRQFSNSRSEMNVSTLELGDSALYLCASSLEGGLETQYFGPGTRLLVL.

The chain combines TRBV7-8 with TRBJ1-5; D ambiguous. The CDR3 length is 12 residues. Germline V lookup: CDR1 SGHVS, CDR2 FQNEAQ. Trimming left V 3 bases short and J 9 bases short, with 9 bases between. The CDR3 sequence: CASSFPGGPQHF. DNA of the CDR3: TGTGCCAGCAGCTTCCCTGGCGGGCCCCAGCATTTT.

This sequence joins TRBV30 and TRBJ1-2; TRBD1 agrees at 9 bases. V shed 3 bases and J 7 bases; nucleotides not matched to a gene: 12. CDR1 and CDR2 from the germline V gene are GTSNPN and SVGIG (reference sequence). This CDR3 spans 15 amino acids. CDR3 sequence reads: CAWSAGTGWFSGYTF. CDR3 DNA sequence: TGTGCCTGGAGCGCCGGGACAGGGTGGTTCTCTGGCTACACCTTC. Combining the CDR3 with reference TRBV30 and TRBJ1-2 gives the whole variable domain SQTIHQWPATLVQPVGSPLSLECTVEGTSNPNLYWYRQAAGRGLQLLFYSVGIGQISSEVPQNLSASRPQDRQFILSSKKLLLSDSGFYLCAWSAGTGWFSGYTFGSGTRLTVV.